What follows describes a single TCR beta chain. Assay: immunoSEQ multiplex PCR; the TCRdb copy retains only in-frame clones and omits some. The profile shows a few hundred thousand clones, roughly 84% of them singletons. The data were obtained in a study of blood T cell repertoires in COVID-19. Trimming shortened V by 2 bases and J by 2 bases, and 9 bases separated the two germline ends. There are 15 residues in the CDR3. Per germline, CDR1 KGHDR and CDR2 SFDVKD. This receptor was taken from a woman aged 18-29 years with acute or convalescent COVID-19. V gene TRBV24-1 combines with J gene TRBJ1-5; D ambiguous. The sequenced material came from peripheral blood. The CDR3 region is CATSDSGSGNQPQHF. The CDR3 bases are TGTGCCACCAGTGATTCTGGTAGTGGCAATCAGCCCCAGCATTTT.